This T cell receptor beta chain was captured in a study of blood T cell repertoires in COVID-19. The V end was cut by 2 bases, the J end by 5 bases, with 10 bases between. Germline V gives CDR1 SGHRS, CDR2 YFSETQ. This CDR3 spans 13 amino acids. TCRdb keeps only in-frame clones here, not all; method: immunoSEQ multiplex PCR. The table includes 160,000 or so clones, 80% detected once. Specimen: PBMCs or T cells enriched from blood (not recorded which). The chain carries TRBV5-1 and TRBJ2-5; weak D call: TRBD1 (5 bases). The receptor was isolated from a man aged 35 to 55 who had recovered from COVID-19. DNA for the CDR3: TGCGCCAGCAGCTTCCAGGGCGTGGAGACCCAGTACTTC. Its translation is CASSFQGVETQYF.